The 27 T cell receptor beta chains below were found in one sample sequenced in a study of blood T cells in healthy people across ages (dated by TCRdb to about 2015). Library prep was done by 5' RACE. The reads were generated on an Illumina HiSeq 2500. A second PCR of roughly 7 to 11 cycles was performed with a sample-barcoded 5' primer and a J-beta primer mix. TCRdb reanalyzed the raw reads on its own, using fastp at Q25 for trimming and MiXCR for clone calling, and kept in-frame beta chains. Each CDR3 protein gets just one entry, which takes the most common genes and DNA from the rows behind it. For this sample the table gives 600,000 to 800,000 distinct CDR3 sequences, of which 52% were detected only once. The ten largest account for about 14% of the sample. What was sequenced was blood. These receptors all stem from an elderly woman in good health.

The CDR3 DNA follows: TGTGCCAGCACAATTCCCAGCGGCAATGAGCAGTTCTTC. This translates into CASTIPSGNEQFF. The chain couples TRBV28 to TRBJ2-1; D perhaps matches TRBD2 (5 bases). Trimming removed 7 bases from V and 6 bases from J, with 13 bases in between. Per germline, CDR1 MDHEN and CDR2 SYDVKM. This CDR3 contains 13 residues.

The rearrangement links TRBV7-6 to TRBJ2-5, with a tentative D call TRBD1 (6 bases). V dropped 5 bases and J dropped 7 bases, with 17 bases sitting between them. In germline, CDR1 is SGHVS, CDR2 FNYEAQ. The CDR3 spans 14 residues. The CDR3 here is CASSTGQMIWTQYF. The CDR3 coding sequence is TGTGCCAGCAGCACCGGACAGATGATCTGGACCCAGTACTTC. Complete variable domain (other parts from reference TRBV7-6 and TRBJ2-5): GAGVSQSPRYKVTKRGQDVALRCDPISGHVSLYWYRQALGQGPEFLTYFNYEAQQDKSGLPNDRFSAERPEGSISTLTIQRTEQRDSAMYRCASSTGQMIWTQYFGPGTRLLVL.

V usage is TRBV5-1 and J usage is TRBJ2-1; 8 bases agree with TRBD2. Germline CDR1 SGHRS, CDR2 YFSETQ. J gave up 0 bases and V 4 bases, and 18 bases lay outside the gene matches. The CDR3 is 20 amino acids. The CDR3 here is CASSLPNYTSGSYSYNEQFF. The CDR3 nucleotides read TGCGCCAGCAGCCTACCGAATTACACGAGCGGGAGCTACTCCTACAATGAGCAGTTCTTC.

This clonotype was found many times. A much more abundant neighbour one base away suggests this may be a read error. The chain combines TRBV2 with TRBJ2-1, with D perhaps TRBD2 (6 bases). The J call may be in error: the DNA end matches TRBJ2-7 better. Per germline, CDR1 SNHLY and CDR2 FYNNEI. This CDR3 is built from 16 residues. Here the CDR3 reads CASSPDPGGTYNEQYF. In DNA, the CDR3 is TGTGCCAGCAGCCCAGACCCCGGGGGAACCTACAATGAGCAGTACTTC.

The chain is built from TRBV4-2 and TRBJ2-5; 7 nucleotides line up with TRBD1. CDR1 LGHNA and CDR2 YNFKEQ come from the germline V gene. Unmatched junction bases numbered 4, after V lost 1 base and J lost 2 bases. The CDR3 runs to 15 residues. The CDR3 loop reads CASSQGQGDQETQYF. CDR3 coding DNA: TGTGCCAGCAGCCAAGGACAGGGAGATCAAGAGACCCAGTACTTC.

This clonotype was picked up many times. This sequence joins TRBV3-1 and TRBJ2-3; D unresolved. This CDR3 contains 13 residues. CDR1 is LGHDT and CDR2 is YNNKEL in the germline V gene (reference sequence). V dropped 4 bases and J dropped 5 bases, with 10 bases sitting between them. CDR3 amino acids: CASSPGRKDTQYF. The CDR3 nucleotides read TGTGCCAGCAGCCCCGGTCGTAAAGATACGCAGTATTTT.

There are a few counts of this clonotype. The V gene is TRBV28, the J gene TRBJ2-2, with a weak D call TRBD2 (6 bases). The CDR3 has 15 amino acids. V dropped 3 bases and J dropped 0 bases, with 8 bases sitting between them. Germline V gene data show CDR1 as MDHEN and CDR2 as SYDVKM. CDR3 amino acids: CASSLGGSNTGELFF. In DNA, the CDR3 is TGTGCCAGCAGTTTGGGGGGATCGAACACCGGGGAGCTGTTTTTT.

The V call is TRBV5-1, the J call TRBJ1-1; D is possibly TRBD1 (5 bases). V shed 1 base and J shed 0 bases, with 10 bases lying between them. Germline CDR1 reads SGHRS; CDR2 reads YFSETQ. This CDR3 has 15 residues. The CDR3 nucleotides are TGCGCCAGCAGCTTGATTGGGGCCCTGAACACTGAAGCTTTCTTT. It yields the protein CASSLIGALNTEAFF. Full variable domain (rest looked up from reference TRBV5-1 and TRBJ1-1): KAGVTQTPRYLIKTRGQQVTLSCSPISGHRSVSWYQQTPGQGLQFLFEYFSETQRNKGNFPGRFSGRQFSNSRSEMNVSTLELGDSALYLCASSLIGALNTEAFFGQGTRLTVV.

This clonotype has more than one count but fewer than ten. The chain carries TRBV12-3 or TRBV12-4 and TRBJ2-7; TRBD2 is a possible D gene (7 bases). The CDR3 has 15 amino acids. Trimming took off 3 bases at V and 4 bases at J, with 16 bases between the two ends. The CDR3 bases are TGTGCCAGCAGTTTTGGGAGGGTGGGGGCGTACGAGCAGTACTTC. Encoded protein: CASSFGRVGAYEQYF.

As for this clonotype: Since a much larger clone is just one base distant, this may be a read error. This chain connects TRBV12-3 or TRBV12-4 to TRBJ1-5, with D possibly being TRBD1 (5 bases). The CDR3 totals 16 residues. The CDR3 DNA sequence: TGTGCCGGCAGCCCCGGCTTTGGGACGGAGAATCAGCCCCAGCATTTT. This gives the protein CAGSPGFGTENQPQHF.

This chain joins TRBV7-2 and TRBJ2-3; D uncertain. V lost 2 bases and J 4 bases, leaving 7 bases between the germline ends. The length of the CDR3 is 13 residues. Germline V gene data show CDR1 as SGHTA and CDR2 as FQGNSA. In DNA form, the CDR3 reads TGTGCCAGCAGCTTAATTGAGGCAGATACGCAGTATTTT. Translating it yields CASSLIEADTQYF.

This clonotype was seen once. This sequence joins TRBV20-1 and TRBJ2-7; D is unclear. The better agreement between TRBJ2-5 and the DNA end casts doubt on the J call. The germline gives CDR1 DFQATT, CDR2 SNEGSKA (reference sequence). The CDR3 is made up of 12 amino acids. The CDR3 loop reads CSAIAVVETQYF. CDR3 DNA sequence: TGCAGTGCCATCGCGGTCGTAGAGACCCAGTACTTC.

This clonotype occurred many times. CDR3 bases: TGTGCCAGCAGTTTGGGGTCTACCTACGAGCAGTACTTC. Amino acids: CASSLGSTYEQYF. This sequence joins TRBV28 and TRBJ2-7; no definite D call. Trimming cost V 3 bases and J 2 bases, with 8 bases left between them. The CDR3 is 13 amino acids. Germline CDR1 is MDHEN and CDR2 is SYDVKM.

This clonotype has at least ten counts. The chain has TRBV2 and TRBJ2-5, with unresolved D. The J call may be wrong; the DNA end is better matched by TRBJ2-7. CDR1 and CDR2 (germline): SNHLY, FYNNEI. This CDR3 contains 11 residues. The CDR3 loop is CASRRVPEQYF. CDR3 nucleotide sequence: TGTGCCAGCAGACGCGTTCCCGAGCAGTACTTC.

Only one count was recorded for this clonotype. The chain couples TRBV20-1 to TRBJ1-1, with a tentative D call TRBD1 (5 bases). V was cut by 6 bases and J by 3 bases, with 11 bases left in between. The germline CDR1 and CDR2 sequences are DFQATT and SNEGSKA (reference sequence). This CDR3 has 12 amino acids. The CDR3 reads CSAPTDHTEAFF. In nucleotides, the CDR3 is TGCAGTGCCCCGACAGATCACACTGAAGCTTTCTTT.

The chain has TRBV4-2 and TRBJ1-1; D unclear. This CDR3 spans 15 amino acids. V was shortened by 1 base and J by 2 bases, with 11 bases between the two germline ends. The germline V gene has CDR1 LGHNA and CDR2 YNFKEQ. CDR3 loop: CASSQVWGANTEAFF. The DNA of the CDR3 is TGTGCCAGCAGCCAAGTCTGGGGTGCAAACACTGAAGCTTTCTTT.

This clonotype occurred many times. The chain joins TRBV3-1 to TRBJ1-4; D uncertain. Between the trimmed V and J ends, which lost 5 bases and 5 bases, there was a span of 12 bases. This CDR3 has 14 residues. Germline CDR1 reads LGHDT; CDR2 reads YNNKEL (reference sequence). The DNA for the CDR3 is TGTGCCAGCAGCTACCGGGCCCAAAATGAAAAACTGTTTTTT. It is translated as CASSYRAQNEKLFF.

There are many counts of this clonotype. The chain combines TRBV12-3 or TRBV12-4 with TRBJ2-5; no definite D call. V lost 6 bases, J lost 2 bases, and 10 bases lay in between. The CDR3 is made up of 13 amino acids. Here the CDR3 DNA reads TGTGCCAGCAGCCCCATAGTTCAAGAGACCCAGTACTTC. This encodes CASSPIVQETQYF.

At least ten counts were recorded for this clonotype. The genes are TRBV20-1 and TRBJ2-3, with D unresolved. Germline V gives CDR1 DFQATT, CDR2 SNEGSKA (reference sequence). CDR3 length equals 12 residues. V was clipped by 1 base and J by 0 bases, with 2 bases between them. For the CDR3, the DNA is TGCAGTGCTAGAGCTAGCACAGATACGCAGTATTTT. It yields the protein CSARASTDTQYF.

The genes are TRBV6-5 and TRBJ2-5; 13 bases are a match to TRBD2. Germline V gives CDR1 MNHEY, CDR2 SVGAGI. The CDR3 has 13 amino acids. V lost 4 bases to trimming and J lost 12 bases; unmatched junction nucleotides: 5. The CDR3 sequence: CASSFGLAGAKYF. In DNA form, the CDR3 reads TGTGCCAGCAGTTTTGGACTAGCGGGGGCAAAGTACTTC.

The chain carries TRBV6-6 and TRBJ1-6, with D possibly TRBD1 on 6 matching bases. This CDR3 comprises 12 residues. V was shortened by 10 bases and J by 9 bases, with 13 bases between the two germline ends. The germline gives CDR1 MNHNY, CDR2 SVGAGI (reference sequence). In nucleotides, the CDR3 is TGTGCCACCAGGGGTGGGAGTTCACCCCTCCACTTT. Translated, it gives CATRGGSSPLHF.

This rearrangement joins TRBV29-1 to TRBJ2-7; TRBD1 matches at 7 bases. This CDR3 has 14 residues. V gave up 6 bases and J gave up 3 bases; unmatched junction bases: 11. CDR1 is SQVTM and CDR2 is ANQGSEA in the germline V gene. CDR3 loop: CSVSLGQLHYEQYF. CDR3 in DNA: TGCAGCGTCTCGTTGGGACAGTTACACTACGAGCAGTACTTC.

Only a few counts were recorded for this clonotype. The chain links TRBV9 to TRBJ1-1; D call uncertain. CDR3 length equals 14 residues. V was trimmed by 7 bases and J by 5 bases, leaving 18 bases between them. CDR1 and CDR2 from the germline V gene are SGDLS and YYNGEE. CDR3 loop: CASGLGDKRTEAFF. The CDR3 nucleotides read TGTGCCAGCGGTCTGGGAGATAAGAGGACTGAAGCTTTCTTT.

The chain couples TRBV3-1 to TRBJ1-1; D uncertain. CDR1 is LGHDT, CDR2 YNNKEL, per germline (reference sequence). This CDR3 contains 14 residues. V lost 1 base and J lost 1, with 7 bases in between. The CDR3 nucleotides read TGTGCCAGCAGCCAAGGGAGGTGGAACACTGAAGCTTTCTTT. The encoded protein is CASSQGRWNTEAFF.

This clonotype was seen more than once but under ten times. The chain joins TRBV28 to TRBJ2-6; no clear D gene. The CDR3 is 15 amino acids. CDR1 and CDR2 from the germline V gene are MDHEN and SYDVKM. Trimming stripped 5 bases from V and 3 bases from J, with 11 bases between. For the CDR3, the DNA is TGTGCCAGCAGTACCCCGGTCGTTGGGGCCAACGTCCTGACTTTC. It specifies CASSTPVVGANVLTF.

This chain connects TRBV3-1 to TRBJ2-2; D uncertain. Germline lookup yields CDR1 LGHDT and CDR2 YNNKEL (reference sequence). This CDR3 comprises 13 residues. V lost 3 bases and J lost 7, with 9 bases in between. The CDR3 loop is CASSHNGGGELFF. The CDR3 DNA sequence: TGTGCCAGCAGCCACAATGGTGGCGGGGAGCTGTTTTTT. The complete variable domain, with remaining parts taken from reference TRBV3-1 and TRBJ2-2, reads DTAVSQTPKYLVTQMGNDKSIKCEQNLGHDTMYWYKQDSKKFLKIMFSYNNKELIINETVPNRFSPKSPDKAHLNLHINSLELGDSAVYFCASSHNGGGELFFGEGSRLTVL.

V and J are TRBV3-1 and TRBJ2-4; TRBD2 might be the D (5 bases). Trimming removed 1 base at V and 0 bases at J, with 7 bases between. Germline V lookup: CDR1 LGHDT, CDR2 YNNKEL (reference sequence). The CDR3 loop spans 15 amino acids. The CDR3 coding sequence is TGTGCCAGCAGCCAAGGGGCGGGAGCCAAAAACATTCAGTACTTC. Translation gives CASSQGAGAKNIQYF.